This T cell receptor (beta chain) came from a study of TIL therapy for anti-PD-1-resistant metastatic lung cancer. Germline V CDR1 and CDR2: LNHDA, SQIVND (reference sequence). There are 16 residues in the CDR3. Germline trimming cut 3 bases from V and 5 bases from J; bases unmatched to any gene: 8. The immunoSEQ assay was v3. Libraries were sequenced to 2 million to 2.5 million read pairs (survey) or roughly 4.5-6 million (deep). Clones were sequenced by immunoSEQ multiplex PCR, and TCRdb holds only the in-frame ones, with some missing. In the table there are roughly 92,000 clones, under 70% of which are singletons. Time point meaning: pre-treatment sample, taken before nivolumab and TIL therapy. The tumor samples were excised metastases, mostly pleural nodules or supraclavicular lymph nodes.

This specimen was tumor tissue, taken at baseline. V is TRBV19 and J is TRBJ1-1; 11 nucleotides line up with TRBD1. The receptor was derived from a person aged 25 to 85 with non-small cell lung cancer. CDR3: CASSIRTGGGGTEAFF. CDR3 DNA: TGTGCCAGTAGTATCCGGACAGGGGGCGGGGGAACTGAAGCTTTCTTT. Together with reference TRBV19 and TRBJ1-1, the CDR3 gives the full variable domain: DGGITQSPKYLFRKEGQNVTLSCEQNLNHDAMYWYRQDPGQGLRLIYYSQIVNDFQKGDIAEGYSVSREKKESFPLTVTSAQKNPTAFYLCASSIRTGGGGTEAFFGQGTRLTVV.